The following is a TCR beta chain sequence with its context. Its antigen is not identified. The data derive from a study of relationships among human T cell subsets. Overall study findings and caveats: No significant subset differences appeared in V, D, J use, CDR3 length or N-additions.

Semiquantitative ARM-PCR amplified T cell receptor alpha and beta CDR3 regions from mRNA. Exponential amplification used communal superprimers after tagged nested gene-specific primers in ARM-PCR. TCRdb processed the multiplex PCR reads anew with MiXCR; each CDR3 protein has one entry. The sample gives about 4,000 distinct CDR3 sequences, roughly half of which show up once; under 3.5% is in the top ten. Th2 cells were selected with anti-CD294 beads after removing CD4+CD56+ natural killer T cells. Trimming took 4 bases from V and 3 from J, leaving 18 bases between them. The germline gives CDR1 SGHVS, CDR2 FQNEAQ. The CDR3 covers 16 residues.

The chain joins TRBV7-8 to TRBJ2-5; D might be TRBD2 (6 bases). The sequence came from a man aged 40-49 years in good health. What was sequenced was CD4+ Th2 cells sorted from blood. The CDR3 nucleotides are TGTGCCAGCAGCTGGAGAGGGCGGGGCGAAGAAGAGACCCAGTACTTC. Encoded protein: CASSWRGRGEEETQYF.